This TCR beta chain came from a study of human T cells and chemical hapten exposure. Findings and limits, study-wide: Among TCRs, those above 1 in 1000 frequency were unaffected by DPC sensitization.

It was the library that attached unique molecular identifiers to individual cDNA molecules. TCRdb re-called the RACE reads through MiXCR, storing one row per CDR3 protein. The sample holds about 34,000 distinct CDR3 sequences; 9% to 12% are singletons and the top ten take 25% to 30%. With regard to this clonotype: The antigen remains undetermined. A clone one base away is much larger, so this may be a read error.

This CDR3 has 13 residues. Per the germline V gene, CDR1 is SSHAT and CDR2 is FNYEAQ (reference sequence). Specified time point: pre-sensitization, week 0. Noted treatment: therapeutic diphenylcyclopropenone sensitization with weekly scalp DPC. Unfractionated whole blood yielded the extracted total RNA. The source material was whole blood, sampled in connection with sensitization to the hapten diphenylcyclopropenone (DPC). This sequence originates from a man over 45 with alopecia areata. Some clones in this sample may be carry-over from other donors' samples. The chain recombines TRBV7-7 with TRBJ2-2; the D is unclear. Here the CDR3 reads CAISRERTGELFF. CDR3 DNA: TGTGCTATCAGCAGAGAGCGAACCGGGGAGCTGTTTTTT.